The clone carrying this TCR beta chain was detected only a few times. Its antigen remains unidentified. This sample is part of a study of Ad26.COV2.S vaccination and SARS-CoV-2 variants. Regarding the study as a whole: Across vaccine and placebo recipients, the breadth of non-spike TCRs was similar. After vaccination, substantial breadth of spike-specific CD8+ and CD4+ responses was reported. Researchers cautioned that TCR breadth and depth analyses may have underestimated total T cell responses.

The protocol was immunoSEQ multiplex PCR, while the TCRdb copy is restricted to in-frame clones and leaves out a portion. Of about 350,000 clones listed, about 92% are singletons. There are 10 residues in the CDR3. The V gene's germline CDR1 is SQVTM and CDR2 ANQGSEA. V shed 6 bases and J shed 8 bases, with 10 bases lying between them. The material sequenced was peripheral blood, taken after recovery from COVID-19. The gene calls are TRBV29-1 and TRBJ1-2; the D gene is possibly TRBD1 (5 bases). This sequence originates from a human donor who had recovered from COVID-19. In nucleotides, the CDR3 is TGCAGCGTCGGGGCAGACGGCTACACCTTC. Its protein is CSVGADGYTF.